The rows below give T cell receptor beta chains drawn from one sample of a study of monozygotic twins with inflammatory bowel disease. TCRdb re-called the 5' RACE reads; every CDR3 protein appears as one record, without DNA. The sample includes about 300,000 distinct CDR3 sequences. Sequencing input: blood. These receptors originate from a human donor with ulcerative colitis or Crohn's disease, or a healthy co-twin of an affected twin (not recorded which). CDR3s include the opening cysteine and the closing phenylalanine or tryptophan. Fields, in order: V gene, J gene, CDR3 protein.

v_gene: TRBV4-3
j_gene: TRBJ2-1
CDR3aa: CASSQEVDSPYNEQFF

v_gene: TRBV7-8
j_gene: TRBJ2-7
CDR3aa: CASSLSGVYEQYF

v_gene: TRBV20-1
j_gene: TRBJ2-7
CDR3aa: CSVGAGATYEQYF

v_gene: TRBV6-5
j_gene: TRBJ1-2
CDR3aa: CASSYSPTNYGYTF

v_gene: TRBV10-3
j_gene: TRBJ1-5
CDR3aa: CAISESGTVYLGGQPQHF

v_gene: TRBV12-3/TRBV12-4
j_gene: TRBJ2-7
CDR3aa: CASSLSGFYEQYF

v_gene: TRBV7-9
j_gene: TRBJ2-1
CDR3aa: CASSKGGADRVNEQFF

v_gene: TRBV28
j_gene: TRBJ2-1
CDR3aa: CASSLTGGGGNEQFF

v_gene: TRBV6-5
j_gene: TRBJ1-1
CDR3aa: CASSYGSGQSMNTEAFF

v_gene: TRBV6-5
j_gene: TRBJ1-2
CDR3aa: CASSWKSNYGYTF

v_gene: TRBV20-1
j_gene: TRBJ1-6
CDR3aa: CSARIPGQVDSPLHF

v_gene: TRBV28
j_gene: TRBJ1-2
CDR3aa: CASSLGSQNYGYTF

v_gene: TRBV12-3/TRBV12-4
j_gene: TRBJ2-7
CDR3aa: CASRLAGTGGGYEQYF

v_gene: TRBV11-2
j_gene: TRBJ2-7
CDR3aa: CASSPAPARLGSVGSYEQYF

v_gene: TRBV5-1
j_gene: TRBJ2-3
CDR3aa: CASSLAEGSSTQYF

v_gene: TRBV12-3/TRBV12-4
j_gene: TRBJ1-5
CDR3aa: CASSLVGLNQPQHF

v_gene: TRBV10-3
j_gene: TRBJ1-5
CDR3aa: CAISESYSNQPQHF

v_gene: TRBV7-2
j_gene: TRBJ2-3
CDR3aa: CASSLALSGSTDTQYF

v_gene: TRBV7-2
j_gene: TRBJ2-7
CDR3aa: CASSLAYGTITYEQYF

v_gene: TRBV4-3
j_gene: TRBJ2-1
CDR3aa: CASSQDRARDEQFF

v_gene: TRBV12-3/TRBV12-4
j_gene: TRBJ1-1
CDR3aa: CASSLMGGANTEAFF

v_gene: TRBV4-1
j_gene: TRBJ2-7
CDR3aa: CASRQEHRGGEQYF

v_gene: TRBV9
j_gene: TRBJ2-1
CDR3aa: CASSVPAGAQFF

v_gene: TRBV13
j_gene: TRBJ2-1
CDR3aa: CASSRSSGVYNEQFF

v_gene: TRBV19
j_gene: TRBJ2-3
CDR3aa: CASSIARAEDTQYF

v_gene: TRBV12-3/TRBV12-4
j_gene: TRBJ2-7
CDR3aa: CAIADRVSDYEQYF

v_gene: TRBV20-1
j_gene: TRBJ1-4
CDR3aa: CSGKEGGNEKLFF

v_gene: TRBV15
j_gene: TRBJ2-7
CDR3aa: CATSREASPVSSYEQYF

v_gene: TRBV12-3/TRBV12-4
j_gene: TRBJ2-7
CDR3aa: CATKGQGAGEQYF

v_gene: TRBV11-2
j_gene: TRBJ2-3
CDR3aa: CASSTGIYVGPDTQYF

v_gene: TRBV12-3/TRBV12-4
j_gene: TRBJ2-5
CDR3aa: CASSQRDRGQETQYF

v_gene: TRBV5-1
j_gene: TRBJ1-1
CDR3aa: CASSSGVGHKNTEAFF

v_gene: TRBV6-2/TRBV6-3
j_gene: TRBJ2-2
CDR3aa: CASSFSPGELFF

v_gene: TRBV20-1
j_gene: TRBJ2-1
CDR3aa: CSARDGGLRDEQFF

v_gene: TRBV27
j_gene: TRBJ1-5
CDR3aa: CASSPEGGWDHSNQPQHF

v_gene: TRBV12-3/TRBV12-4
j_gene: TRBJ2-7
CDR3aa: CASSFRQGLEQYF

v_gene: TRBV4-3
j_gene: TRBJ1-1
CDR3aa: CASSQQGATEAFF

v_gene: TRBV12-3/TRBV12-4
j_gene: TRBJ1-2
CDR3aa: CASNPHQSNYGYTF

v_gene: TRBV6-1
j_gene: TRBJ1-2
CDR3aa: CASSRSGPNYGYTF

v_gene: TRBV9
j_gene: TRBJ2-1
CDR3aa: CASSPPGTRTVYNEQFF